Below, 2 T cell receptor beta chains from the same sample are listed, as sequenced in a study of cytomegalovirus exposure and HLA in healthy donors. Primers for the PCR totalled 60 Vbeta and 13 Jbeta. Generated by immunoSEQ multiplex PCR, the TCRdb table keeps only in-frame clones and is missing some. The sample includes some 65,000 clones, just over 65% of them seen just once. The specimen was PBMCs. These TCRs come from a woman aged 25-40 years in good health and CMV-seronegative.

In DNA, the CDR3 is TGTGCCAGCAGCCCCGGACTAGCGGGGGCAGATACGCAGTATTTT. This gives the protein CASSPGLAGADTQYF. V and J are TRBV7-3 and TRBJ2-3; 13 nucleotides match TRBD2. This CDR3 spans 15 amino acids. CDR1 is SGHTA, CDR2 FQGTGA, per germline. The V gene end was trimmed by 5 bases and the J gene end by 4 bases; junction bases not matched to a gene: 3. Based on the CDR3 plus reference TRBV7-3 and TRBJ2-3, the full variable domain is GAGVSQTPSNKVTEKGKYVELRCDPISGHTALYWYRQSLGQGPEFLIYFQGTGAADDSGLPNDRFFAVRPEGSVSTLKIQRTERGDSAVYLCASSPGLAGADTQYFGPGTRLTVL.

The chain has TRBV7-2 and TRBJ2-1; 11 nucleotides match TRBD2. This CDR3 has 19 residues. Trimming removed 2 bases from V and 4 bases from J; junction bases left unmatched: 13. Looked up from germline, CDR1 is SGHTA and CDR2 is FQGNSA. The CDR3 protein is CASSLRTRSLAGGYNEQFF. As DNA, the CDR3 is TGTGCCAGCAGCTTAAGAACGAGGTCCCTAGCGGGGGGTTACAATGAGCAGTTCTTC.